This passage covers 5 T cell receptor beta chains from one sample sequenced in a study of T cells in Graves' hyperthyroidism and ophthalmopathy. Regions amplified from RNA transcripts were the TCR beta CDR3 regions. The HTBI primer set served for first-round RT-PCR of the TCR CDR3. TCRdb analysed the multiplex PCR reads with MiXCR anew, one entry per CDR3 protein. The sample holds some 300,000 distinct CDR3 sequences, around 17% seen once. The sequencing sample was made of blood. Source of these receptors: a man under 40 with Graves' hyperthyroidism.

This clonotype occurred many times. The chain links TRBV11-3 to TRBJ2-2; D not resolved. The CDR3 has 13 residues. The germline V and J ends were trimmed by 5 bases and 4 bases, with 8 bases remaining between them. Germline V gene data show CDR1 as SGHNT and CDR2 as YENEEA. CDR3 amino acids: CASSRFPTGELFF. CDR3 DNA: TGTGCCAGCAGCCGCTTTCCCACCGGGGAGCTGTTTTTT. Full variable domain (rest looked up from reference TRBV11-3 and TRBJ2-2): EAGVVQSPRYKIIEKKQPVAFWCNPISGHNTLYWYLQNLGQGPELLIRYENEEAVDDSQLPKDRFSAERLKGVDSTLKIQPAELGDSAVYLCASSRFPTGELFFGEGSRLTVL.

V gene TRBV28 combines with J gene TRBJ1-5; the D gene is possibly TRBD1 (5 bases). V was pared by 6 bases and J by 5 bases, with 17 bases between. This CDR3 region has 15 residues. Germline loops: CDR1 MDHEN, CDR2 SYDVKM. Here the CDR3 DNA reads TGTGCCAGCAGCGGGGGAGGGGTAAGACATCAGCCCCAGCATTTT. Translating gives CASSGGGVRHQPQHF.

This clonotype was observed a few times. V and J are TRBV6-1 and TRBJ1-1, with D unclear. V lost 4 bases to trimming and J lost 9 bases, with 15 bases between them. The CDR3 extends over 13 amino acids. In germline, CDR1 is MNHNS, CDR2 SASEGT. CDR3: CASSGLSEGKAFF. DNA of the CDR3: TGTGCCAGCAGTGGATTGTCGGAGGGTAAAGCTTTCTTT.

This clonotype was counted ten times or more. The V gene is TRBV13, the J gene TRBJ2-7; D remains unclear. The CDR3 spans 13 residues. In germline, CDR1 is PRHDT, CDR2 FYEKMQ (reference sequence). Trimming left V 8 bases short and J 3 bases short, with 14 bases between. CDR3 nucleotide sequence: TGTGCCAGCGGCCGCAAGGGTTACTACGAGCAGTACTTC. Protein product: CASGRKGYYEQYF.

The V gene is TRBV9, the J gene TRBJ2-3; 9 bases align to TRBD2. V dropped 4 bases and J dropped 0; count of bases not matched to a gene: 3. CDR3 size: 15 residues. Looked up from germline, CDR1 is SGDLS and CDR2 is YYNGEE. CDR3 bases: TGTGCCAGCAGCCCTGGACTAGCGAGCACAGATACGCAGTATTTT. Translated, it gives CASSPGLASTDTQYF. The full variable domain, in which reference TRBV9 and TRBJ2-3 provide the parts outside the CDR3, is DSGVTQTPKHLITATGQRVTLRCSPRSGDLSVYWYQQSLDQGLQFLIQYYNGEERAKGNILERFSAQQFPDLHSELNLSSLELGDSALYFCASSPGLASTDTQYFGPGTRLTVL.